A selection of T cell receptor beta chains follows, all from one sample in a study of monozygotic twins with inflammatory bowel disease. TCRdb reprocessed the 5' RACE reads and reports one entry per CDR3 protein, with no DNA. Recorded for this sample: some 160,000 distinct CDR3 sequences. Material for sequencing was blood. These receptors all come from a human donor with ulcerative colitis or Crohn's disease, or a healthy co-twin of an affected twin (not recorded which). Each CDR3 is given with its conserved first and last residue. The order of the fields is J gene, V gene, CDR3 protein.

TRBJ2-2,TRBV12-3/TRBV12-4,CASSFITGPTGELFF
TRBJ2-1,TRBV7-9,CASSQETGANNEQFF
TRBJ1-1,TRBV20-1,CSAITPLWTARAEAFF
TRBJ1-2,TRBV3-1,CASSQGGGYGYTF
TRBJ1-3,TRBV11-2,CASSLEGAAGNTIYF
TRBJ2-1,TRBV28,CASSLWGMKLSYNEQFF
TRBJ1-6,TRBV20-1,CSASLDSTYNSPLHF
TRBJ2-2,TRBV5-1,CASSGGLAGNTGELFF
TRBJ2-7,TRBV29-1,CSVSVAYEQYF
TRBJ2-1,TRBV5-5,CASSLTRLHNEQFF
TRBJ2-3,TRBV20-1,CSAPPGSGRGDTQYF
TRBJ2-1,TRBV7-9,CASSSLTSYNEQFF
TRBJ2-5,TRBV10-3,CAIRNRVGQETQYF
TRBJ2-5,TRBV5-1,CASSLGPELAWYQETKYF
TRBJ1-5,TRBV29-1,CSVAGQGASDQPQHF
TRBJ2-3,TRBV5-4,CASSVDGKGGTDTQYF
TRBJ2-2,TRBV6-5,CASSLDYGGPNTGELFF
TRBJ1-6,TRBV18,CAGSRSRDRASPLHF